A single sample is the source of the 29 T cell receptor beta chains below, sequenced in a study of blood T cell repertoires in COVID-19. Using immunoSEQ multiplex PCR, the repertoire was profiled, and TCRdb retains in-frame clones only, with some absent. The sample has tens of thousands of clones, 75% to 95% seen once. Material: peripheral blood. The source of these receptors is an elderly woman with acute or convalescent COVID-19.

As concerns this clone: One end of the junction fails to match germline, which may point to a read error. This rearrangement joins TRBV24-1 to TRBJ2-1; D is possibly TRBD2 (6 bases). CDR3 length: 14 amino acids. CDR1 is KGHDR and CDR2 is SFDVKD in the germline V gene. CDR3 region: CATSDSSGHKEQFF. The CDR3 nucleotides read TGTGCCACCAGTGACAGTAGCGGTCACAAAGAGCAGTTCTTC.

The rearrangement links TRBV29-1 to TRBJ2-7; 10 positions match TRBD1. From germline, CDR1 is SQVTM and CDR2 ANQGSEA. The CDR3 length is 13 residues. J was trimmed by 7 bases and V by 4 bases; bases with no gene match: 7. CDR3 DNA sequence: TGCAGCGTTGCTCCCGGGACAGGGGTTGAGCAGTACTTC. Its protein product is CSVAPGTGVEQYF.

The J gene is TRBJ2-1, the V gene TRBV6-5, with 7 bases that match TRBD2. The CDR3 runs 13 residues. Germline trimming cut 5 bases from V and 6 bases from J; bases unmatched to any gene: 4. Germline V gene lookup returns CDR1 MNHEY and CDR2 SVGAGI. The CDR3 here is CASSPLASNEQFF. The CDR3 nucleotides read TGTGCCAGCAGTCCACTAGCGAGCAATGAGCAGTTCTTC.

This rearrangement joins TRBV3-1 (or the pseudogene TRBV3-2) to TRBJ1-2; 7 bases line up with TRBD1. CDR1 is LGHDT, CDR2 YNNKEL, per germline (reference sequence). The CDR3 covers 12 residues. The J segment lost 8 bases and the V segment lost 6 bases, leaving 6 bases of the junction unmatched. Here the CDR3 reads CASSMTGLGYTF. The CDR3 DNA sequence: TGTGCCAGCAGTATGACAGGGCTCGGCTACACCTTC.

This clone occurred once. CDR3 in amino acids: CSATGLYEQYF. CDR3 DNA: TGCAGTGCCACAGGATTATACGAGCAGTACTTC. The gene calls are TRBV20-1 and TRBJ2-7; a possible D gene is TRBD1 (5 bases). CDR3 length: 11 residues. Trimming cost V 6 bases and J 4 bases, with 10 bases left between them. In germline, CDR1 is DFQATT, CDR2 SNEGSKA (reference sequence).

The rearrangement uses TRBV10-3 and TRBJ2-3; a possible D gene is TRBD1 (6 bases). The germline V gene encodes CDR1 ENHRY and CDR2 SYGVKD. The length of the CDR3 is 15 residues. Trimming left V 3 bases short and J 2 bases short, with 12 bases between. The CDR3 DNA sequence: TGTGCCATCAGTGATTTGGACAGCATCACAGATACGCAGTATTTT. Protein: CAISDLDSITDTQYF.

The sample holds a few counts of this clone. The chain is built from TRBV24-1 and TRBJ2-1; TRBD1 matches at 7 bases. After removal of 4 bases from V and 10 bases from J, the junction contained 9 bases not matched to a gene. CDR1 is KGHDR, CDR2 SFDVKD, per germline. The CDR3 runs to 14 residues. CDR3 sequence: CATSEPGQRSEQFF. DNA of the CDR3: TGTGCCACCAGTGAGCCGGGACAGCGGAGCGAGCAGTTCTTC.

The CDR3 sequence: CASSLTSGGAPKNIQYF. For the CDR3, the DNA is TGCGCCAGCAGCTTAACTAGCGGGGGGGCGCCCAAAAACATTCAGTACTTC. J is TRBJ2-4 and V is TRBV5-1, with TRBD2 matching over 13 bases. This CDR3 has 17 amino acids. J gave up 2 bases and V 2 bases, and 4 bases lay outside the gene matches. Germline V CDR1 and CDR2: SGHRS, YFSETQ.

In its sample, this clone was seen a few times. V and J are TRBV15 and TRBJ2-1, with unresolved D. Germline V gene sequence: CDR1 LNHNV, CDR2 YYDKDF (reference sequence). Trimming cost V 0 bases and J 4 bases, with 10 bases left between them. The CDR3 runs 15 residues. CDR3 in amino acids: CATSRDRPGYNEQFF. The CDR3 nucleotides are TGTGCCACCAGCAGAGATAGGCCCGGGTACAATGAGCAGTTCTTC.

This chain joins TRBV14 and TRBJ2-3, with D tentatively TRBD1 (6 bases). The CDR3 runs to 15 residues. V lost 4 bases and J lost 2, with 13 bases in between. Germline CDR1 SGHDN, CDR2 FVKESK. CDR3 sequence: CASSRPGADTDTQYF. For the CDR3, the DNA is TGTGCCAGCAGCCGTCCAGGGGCCGACACAGATACGCAGTATTTT.

The chain employs TRBV9 and TRBJ1-6, with TRBD1 matching over 7 bases. The CDR3 is made up of 16 amino acids. With V trimmed by 5 bases and J by 4 bases, 9 bases remained unmatched. Germline loops: CDR1 SGDLS, CDR2 YYNGEE. CDR3 sequence reads: CASREGTGDYNSPLHF. The CDR3 DNA is TGTGCCAGCAGGGAGGGTACAGGGGATTATAATTCACCCCTCCACTTT. The whole variable domain, filled in from reference TRBV9 and TRBJ1-6, reads DSGVTQTPKHLITATGQRVTLRCSPRSGDLSVYWYQQSLDQGLQFLIQYYNGEERAKGNILERFSAQQFPDLHSELNLSSLELGDSALYFCASREGTGDYNSPLHFGNGTRLTVT.

The CDR3 DNA sequence: TGTGCCAGCAGCAAAGGGTTGCGGGGCAGGGGGATTAAGACAACTAATGAAAAACTGTTTTTT. Translation gives CASSKGLRGRGIKTTNEKLFF. The gene calls are TRBV21-1 and TRBJ1-4; the D segment call TRBD1 is taken from the table without a DNA check. TRBV21-1 is a pseudogene. The CDR3 totals 21 residues.

The chain recombines TRBV5-4 with TRBJ2-2; 7 bases are a match to TRBD2. CDR3 length: 15 amino acids. The germline gives CDR1 SGHNT, CDR2 YYREEE (reference sequence). Unmatched junction bases numbered 7, after V lost 4 bases and J lost 4 bases. This CDR3 reads CASSGGGDSTGELFF. Written as DNA, the CDR3 is TGTGCCAGCAGCGGGGGGGGAGATTCCACCGGGGAGCTGTTTTTT.

The rearrangement joins TRBV6-2 or TRBV6-3 to TRBJ1-1, with 10 bases that match TRBD1. The ends lost 6 bases at V and 1 base at J; junction bases unmatched: 2. The CDR3 runs 14 residues. Germline CDR1 reads MNHEY; CDR2 reads SVGEGT. The CDR3, as DNA: TGTGCCAGCAGCAGGGACAGGGGGAACACTGAAGCTTTCTTT. This gives the protein CASSRDRGNTEAFF.

The chain links TRBV6-5 to TRBJ1-1; D is uncertain. CDR1 is MNHEY, CDR2 SVGAGI, per germline. The CDR3 sequence is 14 residues long. Trimming took off 10 bases at V and 4 bases at J, with 19 bases between the two ends. CDR3 in DNA: TGTGCCACAAAATCAACCGGGGAGAGCACTGAAGCTTTCTTT. Protein product: CATKSTGESTEAFF.

This clone was found once. The V call is TRBV5-1, the J call TRBJ1-6; D perhaps matches TRBD1 (5 bases). The CDR3 contains 15 residues. Germline V gene lookup returns CDR1 SGHRS and CDR2 YFSETQ. V was shortened by 1 base and J by 5 bases, with 10 bases between the two germline ends. Here the CDR3 reads CASSLSGLDNSPLHF. In DNA, the CDR3 is TGCGCCAGCAGCTTGTCAGGGCTCGATAATTCACCCCTCCACTTT.

V gene TRBV7-2 combines with J gene TRBJ1-2; TRBD1 matches at 7 bases. V lost 4 bases, J lost 5 bases, and 7 bases stayed unmatched. The germline gives CDR1 SGHTA, CDR2 FQGNSA. The CDR3 sequence is 14 residues long. DNA of the CDR3: TGTGCCAGCAGCTCGACAGGGTCCCTTTATGGCTACACCTTC. Protein product: CASSSTGSLYGYTF.

This clone occurred once. The V gene is TRBV5-4, the J gene TRBJ2-1; 10 bases agree with TRBD2. In germline, CDR1 is SGHNT, CDR2 YYREEE (reference sequence). The CDR3 is 16 residues long. Unmatched junction bases numbered 16, after V lost 4 bases and J lost 12 bases. Here the CDR3 DNA reads TGTGCCAGCAGCCGGGACGGTCCTACTAGCGGGATGAGGCAGTTCTTC. Translation: CASSRDGPTSGMRQFF.

This clone was recorded a few times. The chain combines TRBV18 with TRBJ1-5, with D unresolved. V lost 3 bases, J lost 4 bases, and 10 bases lay in between. The CDR3 is 14 amino acids. From germline, CDR1 is KGHSH and CDR2 LQKENI. CDR3 bases: TGTGCCAGCTCACCCCAGCGTTCTAATCAGCCCCAGCATTTT. Residues: CASSPQRSNQPQHF. The full variable domain, completed using reference TRBV18 and TRBJ1-5, is NAGVMQNPRHLVRRRGQEARLRCSPMKGHSHVYWYRQLPEEGLKFMVYLQKENIIDESGMPKERFSAEFPKEGPSILRIQQVVRGDSAAYFCASSPQRSNQPQHFGDGTRLSIL.

The chain combines TRBV29-1 with TRBJ1-5; D call uncertain. CDR1 is SQVTM, CDR2 ANQGSEA, per germline. This CDR3 is 13 amino acids long. V lost 5 bases to trimming and J lost 0 bases, with 8 bases between them. Here the CDR3 reads CSVRENSNQPQHF. As DNA, the CDR3 is TGCAGCGTTCGAGAGAATAGCAATCAGCCCCAGCATTTT.

This clone was seen a single time. The chain employs TRBV9 and TRBJ1-2; the D gene is possibly TRBD1 (5 bases). Between the trimmed V and J ends, which lost 7 bases and 4 bases, there was a span of 8 bases. The CDR3 sequence is 11 residues long. The germline gives CDR1 SGDLS, CDR2 YYNGEE. CDR3 in DNA: TGTGCCAGCCGGGGGGGCTATGGCTACACCTTC. It specifies CASRGGYGYTF.

This rearrangement joins TRBV7-2 to TRBJ1-1; possibly TRBD1 for D (5 bases). Germline CDR1 is SGHTA and CDR2 is FQGNSA. V was trimmed by 3 bases and J by 1 base, leaving 12 bases between them. This CDR3 has 15 residues. CDR3: CASSFGSGGNTEAFF. CDR3 DNA sequence: TGTGCCAGCAGCTTTGGGTCGGGGGGGAACACTGAAGCTTTCTTT.

As DNA, the CDR3 is TGTGCCAGCAGCCCCGGGGCGGGGAGTACAGATACGCAGTATTTT. Amino acids: CASSPGAGSTDTQYF. The chain has TRBV6-5 and TRBJ2-3; D perhaps matches TRBD2 (6 bases). V was shortened by 6 bases and J by 3 bases, with 16 bases between the two germline ends. The V gene's germline CDR1 is MNHEY and CDR2 SVGAGI. This CDR3 has 15 residues.

The chain is built from TRBV7-2 and TRBJ1-5, with unresolved D. The V gene's germline CDR1 is SGHTA and CDR2 FQGNSA. V dropped 3 bases and J dropped 7 bases, with 13 bases sitting between them. This CDR3 contains 14 residues. CDR3 residues: CASSFTGVEQPQHF. DNA of the CDR3: TGTGCCAGCAGCTTTACTGGTGTTGAGCAGCCCCAGCATTTT.

The CDR3 nucleotides are TGTGCCAGCAGCCCGGACAGGGGCTACTATGGCTACACCTTC. Its translation is CASSPDRGYYGYTF. The chain carries TRBV11-2 and TRBJ1-2, with TRBD1 matching 9 bases. Germline V lookup: CDR1 SGHAT, CDR2 FQNNGV. The CDR3 runs to 14 residues. V dropped 5 bases and J dropped 3; count of bases not matched to a gene: 4.

The chain has TRBV7-9 and TRBJ2-1; 12 bases map to TRBD2. The V gene end was trimmed by 1 base and the J gene end by 10 bases; junction bases not matched to a gene: 5. Per germline, CDR1 SEHNR and CDR2 FQNEAQ (reference sequence). This CDR3 has 15 residues. CDR3 nucleotide sequence: TGTGCCAGCAGCTTAGGACTAGCGGGAGCAGAGGAGCAGTTCTTC. Its translation is CASSLGLAGAEEQFF. Complete variable domain (other parts from reference TRBV7-9 and TRBJ2-1): DTGVSQNPRHKITKRGQNVTFRCDPISEHNRLYWYRQTLGQGPEFLTYFQNEAQLEKSRLLSDRFSAERPKGSFSTLEIQRTEQGDSAMYLCASSLGLAGAEEQFFGPGTRLTVL.

V is TRBV18 and J is TRBJ2-1; 8 nucleotides align to TRBD1. Germline V gene sequence: CDR1 KGHSH, CDR2 LQKENI. Trimming cost V 3 bases and J 2 bases; bases outside gene matches: 3. The CDR3 is 15 amino acids. For the CDR3, the DNA is TGTGCCAGCTCACCGGACAGGGCTACCTACAATGAGCAGTTCTTC. Protein product: CASSPDRATYNEQFF.

The J gene is TRBJ2-3, the V gene TRBV27; 9 nucleotides agree with TRBD2. The ends lost 5 bases at V and 4 bases at J; junction bases unmatched: 10. Germline-derived CDR1 and CDR2 are MNHEY and SMNVEV (reference sequence). CDR3 length equals 16 residues. This chain's CDR3 is CASSPVSGSGPDTQYF. As DNA, the CDR3 is TGTGCCAGCAGTCCGGTTAGCGGGAGTGGGCCAGATACGCAGTATTTT.

The chain links TRBV5-6 to TRBJ2-5; D is ambiguous. Trimming removed 4 bases from V and 3 bases from J, with 7 bases in between. CDR1 is SGHDT, CDR2 YYEEEE, per germline. CDR3 length equals 12 residues. The CDR3, as DNA: TGTGCCAGCAGCCAAGTAGAAGAGACCCAGTACTTC. It codes for CASSQVEETQYF.